Following are 26 T cell receptor beta chains from one sample sequenced in a study of regulatory T cells in long-lasting Graves disease. Described time point: newly diagnosed GD, antithyroid drugs for less than 3 months. PBMC-derived RNA was used for the TCR library. TCR beta libraries were built with iRepertoire HTBI primers and Arm-PCR of CDR3 regions. In TCRdb, the multiplex PCR reads were re-called with MiXCR into one record per CDR3 protein. The table lists 300,000 to 400,000 distinct CDR3 sequences, around 17% of them singletons. These data also featured in a second study, about T cells in Graves' hyperthyroidism and ophthalmopathy.

Sequenced material: peripheral blood mononuclear cells (PBMCs), taken at new diagnosis, from a patient treated with antithyroid drugs. These receptors were obtained from a man aged 40-49 years with Graves disease.

The chain employs TRBV5-4 and TRBJ2-7; 10 nucleotides agree with TRBD2. The germline V gene encodes CDR1 SGHNT and CDR2 YYREEE (reference sequence). The CDR3 is made up of 15 amino acids. V lost 0 bases to trimming and J lost 7 bases; unmatched junction nucleotides: 7. The DNA of the CDR3 is TGTGCCAGCAGCTTGGTACTAGCGGGGAGGAATGAGCAGTACTTC. This codes for CASSLVLAGRNEQYF. Based on the CDR3 plus reference TRBV5-4 and TRBJ2-7, the full variable domain is ETGVTQSPTHLIKTRGQQVTLRCSSQSGHNTVSWYQQALGQGPQFIFQYYREEENGRGNFPPRFSGLQFPNYSSELNVNALELDDSALYLCASSLVLAGRNEQYFGPGTRLTVT.

This clonotype was observed many times. The chain uses TRBV10-3 and TRBJ2-3, with unresolved D. This CDR3 comprises 14 residues. The ends were cut back, 6 bases at V and 2 bases at J, with 12 bases in the middle. Germline-derived CDR1 and CDR2 are ENHRY and SYGVKD. CDR3 coding DNA: TGTGCCATCAGCACAGAGATATACACAGATACGCAGTATTTT. Protein product: CAISTEIYTDTQYF.

This clonotype was detected only a few times. At one end the junction does not follow the germline gene, possibly because of a read error. The chain has TRBV12-5 and TRBJ2-7; unclear D gene. The length of the CDR3 is 12 residues. Germline CDR1 LGHNT, CDR2 FRNRAP. The CDR3 DNA is TGTGCTAGTGGTTTGTCGGGCTACGAGCGGTACTTC. It encodes CASGLSGYERYF.

At least ten counts were recorded for this clonotype. The chain uses TRBV20-1 and TRBJ2-7; 9 nucleotides align to TRBD1. V was pared by 6 bases and J by 4 bases, with 4 bases of the junction left unmatched. This CDR3 has 12 residues. CDR1 DFQATT and CDR2 SNEGSKA come from the germline V gene (reference sequence). The CDR3 sequence: CSAGTGMYEQYF. The CDR3 DNA sequence: TGCAGTGCCGGGACAGGGATGTACGAGCAGTACTTC.

This rearrangement joins TRBV11-1 to TRBJ2-1; TRBD2 matches at 8 bases. Germline-derived CDR1 and CDR2 are SGHAT and FQDESV (reference sequence). V dropped 5 bases and J dropped 3; count of bases not matched to a gene: 6. This CDR3 has 15 amino acids. CDR3 DNA sequence: TGTGCCAGCAGCCGTAGCGGGGAAAACTACAATGAGCAGTTCTTC. Protein: CASSRSGENYNEQFF.

This clonotype was seen only a few times. The rearrangement links TRBV14 to TRBJ1-2; D remains unclear. The ends were cut back, 1 base at V and 0 bases at J, with 9 bases in the middle. Looked up from germline, CDR1 is SGHDN and CDR2 is FVKESK. This CDR3 has 15 residues. The CDR3 protein is CASSQVTGTNYGYTF. The CDR3, as DNA: TGTGCCAGCAGCCAAGTTACGGGGACTAACTATGGCTACACCTTC.

The sample holds many counts of this clonotype. The V and J genes are TRBV20-1 and TRBJ2-3; the D call may be TRBD1 or TRBD2 (5 bases each). The CDR3 consists of 14 residues. Germline V gene lookup returns CDR1 DFQATT and CDR2 SNEGSKA (reference sequence). V lost 6 bases to trimming and J lost 6 bases, with 19 bases between them. CDR3 bases: TGCAGTGCCTTCCGGGACGGACATTCGGATACGCAGTATTTT. Its protein is CSAFRDGHSDTQYF.

This chain uses TRBV5-1 with TRBJ2-3, with D perhaps being TRBD1 or TRBD2 (5 bases each). The germline V gene encodes CDR1 SGHRS and CDR2 YFSETQ. V was cut by 3 bases and J by 6 bases, with 17 bases left in between. The CDR3 has 15 amino acids. The CDR3 sequence is CASSYPRDGVDTQYF. In DNA form, the CDR3 reads TGCGCCAGCAGCTACCCCAGGGACGGAGTGGATACGCAGTATTTT.

A few counts support this clonotype. This rearrangement joins TRBV11-2 to TRBJ1-6; no clear D gene. Germline CDR1 is SGHAT and CDR2 is FQNNGV. The CDR3 spans 13 residues. V was pared by 1 base and J by 11 bases, with 9 bases between. The chain's CDR3 is CASSLVGFPPLHF. The CDR3 region has the DNA TGTGCCAGCAGCTTAGTAGGTTTTCCACCCCTCCACTTT.

This sequence joins TRBV20-1 and TRBJ2-5, with D possibly being TRBD2 (6 bases). This CDR3 contains 14 residues. Trimming took 1 base from V and 6 from J, leaving 15 bases between them. The germline CDR1 and CDR2 sequences are DFQATT and SNEGSKA (reference sequence). The CDR3 sequence is CSARGLGGRQTQYF. The DNA for the CDR3 is TGCAGTGCTAGAGGTTTGGGGGGTCGACAGACCCAGTACTTC.

The CDR3 bases are TGCGCCAGCAGCCAAGAATGGCGGGGGGCAGATACGCAGTATTTT. Amino acids: CASSQEWRGADTQYF. The genes are TRBV4-1 and TRBJ2-3; 8 positions match TRBD2. V shed 0 bases, J shed 4 bases, and the junction held 3 bases outside the gene matches. This CDR3 contains 15 residues. Germline V gives CDR1 MGHRA, CDR2 YSYEKL.

The chain uses TRBV18 and TRBJ2-5, with D possibly matching TRBD2 (6 bases). The ends were cut back, 4 bases at V and 4 bases at J, with 16 bases in the middle. This CDR3 is 15 amino acids long. Germline values: CDR1 KGHSH, CDR2 LQKENI. CDR3 nucleotides: TGTGCCAGCTCACGGGGGAGGACAATCGGAGAGACCCAGTACTTC. Translating gives CASSRGRTIGETQYF.

The table lists this clonotype with a few counts. V usage is TRBV7-2 and J usage is TRBJ1-6; D is ambiguous. Looked up from germline, CDR1 is SGHTA and CDR2 is FQGNSA. Trimming cost V 1 base and J 7 bases, with 11 bases left between them. This CDR3 region has 15 residues. CDR3: CASSLGHPRNSPLHF. For the CDR3, the DNA is TGTGCCAGCAGCTTAGGGCATCCCAGAAATTCACCCCTCCACTTT.

This clonotype has more than one count but fewer than ten. The gene calls are TRBV5-6 and TRBJ1-3; D uncertain. V was pared by 4 bases and J by 4 bases, with 15 bases between. The germline V gene has CDR1 SGHDT and CDR2 YYEEEE. The CDR3 is 15 amino acids. The CDR3 DNA reads TGTGCCAGCAGCCCTAGACTAATGAGAGGAAACACCATATATTTT. Protein sequence: CASSPRLMRGNTIYF.

This clonotype came up many times. The chain combines TRBV24-1 with TRBJ2-3; 10 positions match TRBD1. This CDR3 has 18 residues. J was trimmed by 1 base and V by 2 bases; bases with no gene match: 8. The germline gives CDR1 KGHDR, CDR2 SFDVKD. As DNA, the CDR3 is TGTGCCACCAGTGATTACCCGGGACAGGGGAGGGGCACAGATACGCAGTATTTT. Translated, it gives CATSDYPGQGRGTDTQYF.

Only a few counts were recorded for this clonotype. The chain joins TRBV6-2 or TRBV6-3 to TRBJ1-5; 7 bases match TRBD1. V trimming: 4 bases; J trimming: 2 bases; junction bases outside the gene matches: 5. The V gene's germline CDR1 is MNHEY and CDR2 SVGEGT. The length of the CDR3 is 15 residues. CDR3 coding DNA: TGTGCCAGCAGTTCACAGGGGTTCGGCAATCAGCCCCAGCATTTT. Amino acid sequence: CASSSQGFGNQPQHF.

This clonotype has a count of ten or more. The chain employs TRBV6-1 and TRBJ1-5; D remains ambiguous. Germline V gene lookup returns CDR1 MNHNS and CDR2 SASEGT. The CDR3 length is 14 residues. V was trimmed by 4 bases and J by 10 bases, leaving 17 bases between them. The CDR3 DNA follows: TGTGCCAGCAGTGTTGAGGGTATTGGGAAACCCCAGCATTTT. Translated, it gives CASSVEGIGKPQHF.

In its sample, this clonotype was seen many times. V gene TRBV7-2 combines with J gene TRBJ1-6, with D unclear. This CDR3 contains 11 residues. CDR1 and CDR2 (germline): SGHTA, FQGNSA. V gave up 3 bases and J gave up 9 bases, with 3 bases separating them. CDR3 loop: CASSFLSPLHF. Here the CDR3 DNA reads TGTGCCAGCAGCTTTCTTTCACCCCTCCACTTT.

In this sample, this clonotype turned up a few times. CDR3 protein: CASSDLVAGGLAKNIQYF. In nucleotides, the CDR3 is TGTGCCAGCAGCGACCTGGTAGCGGGGGGGCTAGCCAAAAACATTCAGTACTTC. The rearrangement uses TRBV5-4 and TRBJ2-4; TRBD2 matches 11 bases. Germline-derived CDR1 and CDR2 are SGHNT and YYREEE (reference sequence). Unmatched junction bases numbered 9, after V lost 4 bases and J lost 0 bases. This CDR3 region has 18 residues. Drawing the rest from reference TRBV5-4 and TRBJ2-4, the complete variable domain is ETGVTQSPTHLIKTRGQQVTLRCSSQSGHNTVSWYQQALGQGPQFIFQYYREEENGRGNFPPRFSGLQFPNYSSELNVNALELDDSALYLCASSDLVAGGLAKNIQYFGAGTRLSVL.

This clonotype was picked up many times. The chain employs TRBV7-9 and TRBJ2-7; D gene uncertain. CDR1 and CDR2 from the germline V gene are SEHNR and FQNEAQ (reference sequence). The CDR3 totals 11 residues. V lost 5 bases and J lost 2, with 4 bases in between. CDR3 protein: CASSATYEQYF. DNA for the CDR3: TGTGCCAGCAGCGCTACCTACGAGCAGTACTTC.

This clonotype was counted ten times or more. This chain joins TRBV18 and TRBJ1-2, with D perhaps matching TRBD1 (6 bases). The germline gives CDR1 KGHSH, CDR2 LQKENI. The V and J ends lost 2 bases and 0 bases respectively, with 10 bases between them. This CDR3 contains 15 residues. In DNA, the CDR3 is TGTGCCAGCTCACCATCAGGGGTTTCTAACTATGGCTACACCTTC. It is translated as CASSPSGVSNYGYTF.

This clonotype was seen many times. The chain's CDR3 is CASSLDRAISEAFF. CDR3 nucleotides: TGTGCCAGCAGCTTGGACAGGGCTATATCTGAAGCTTTCTTT. The V and J genes are TRBV11-1 and TRBJ1-1, with TRBD1 identical over 8 bases. The CDR3 runs 14 residues. Unmatched junction bases numbered 6, after V lost 3 bases and J lost 6 bases. CDR1 SGHAT and CDR2 FQDESV come from the germline V gene (reference sequence).

The rearrangement joins TRBV6-2 or TRBV6-3 to TRBJ1-2; the match to TRBD1 covers 7 bases. Germline CDR1 is MNHEY and CDR2 is SVGEGT. V shed 6 bases, J shed 6 bases, and the junction held 1 base outside the gene matches. The CDR3 sequence is 11 residues long. CDR3 coding DNA: TGTGCCAGCAGGGACAGGCATGGCTACACCTTC. Protein sequence: CASRDRHGYTF.

This clonotype was detected ten times or more. The chain has TRBV20-1 and TRBJ2-1, with 12 bases fitting TRBD2. Germline CDR1 reads DFQATT; CDR2 reads SNEGSKA (reference sequence). V lost 3 bases to trimming and J lost 7 bases; unmatched junction nucleotides: 4. This CDR3 is 14 amino acids long. The DNA for the CDR3 is TGCAGTGCTAGTACTAGCGGGGGGTGGAATGAGCAGTTCTTC. Translated: CSASTSGGWNEQFF.

This clonotype has ten or more counts. The gene calls are TRBV14 and TRBJ2-7; D not certain. This CDR3 spans 17 amino acids. Germline V CDR1 and CDR2: SGHDN, FVKESK. Trimming left V 0 bases short and J 2 bases short, with 17 bases between. The CDR3 DNA is TGTGCCAGCAGCCAAGAAAAGTTAAGACCGCTGACCTACGAGCAGTACTTC. Protein product: CASSQEKLRPLTYEQYF.

The table lists this clonotype with many counts. The rearrangement uses TRBV2 and TRBJ2-2; 8 bases line up with TRBD1. From germline, CDR1 is SNHLY and CDR2 FYNNEI. The CDR3 contains 14 residues. The CDR3 sequence: CADKQGEGSGELFF. For the CDR3, the DNA is TGTGCAGACAAACAGGGGGAAGGTTCCGGGGAGCTGTTTTTT.